The T cell receptor beta chain under discussion was sequenced for a study of blood T cell repertoires in COVID-19. Study-wide context: Specimens from acute and convalescent COVID-19 originated in the United States, Italy and Spain. Sample material is recorded as cDNA or gDNA derived from T cells, B-cell-depleted T cells, or PBMCs.

Original analysis: Quantification of nucleated cells was approximated via reference gene primer amplification. Assay used: immunoSEQ multiplex PCR; TCRdb lists only in-frame clones, some missing. V and J calls plus clone size are reproduced from that table; the DNA served to infer D and trimming. The sample carries hundreds of thousands of clones, around 89% recorded once. The CDR3 is made up of 15 amino acids. Germline CDR1 is GTSNPN and CDR2 is SVGIG (reference sequence). V shed 4 bases and J shed 0 bases, with 12 bases lying between them. This clone was observed a single time. The sample taken for sequencing was peripheral blood. This chain links TRBV30 with TRBJ2-2, with D possibly matching TRBD2 (7 bases). This receptor was identified in a young woman with acute or convalescent COVID-19. Here the CDR3 reads CAWTLGGANTGELFF. As DNA, the CDR3 is TGTGCCTGGACCCTAGGGGGGGCGAACACCGGGGAGCTGTTTTTT.